These 5 T cell receptor beta chains were sequenced from one sample in a study of tissue T cells after allogeneic stem cell transplantation. The method was immunoSEQ multiplex PCR; TCRdb's version includes in-frame clones alone and lacks a portion of them. Here the sample spans under 8,000 clones, more than 40% being singletons. As to time point: mouse harvest day 7 after allogeneic transplant. Each mouse received 10^7 T-cell-depleted marrow cells plus 10^6 splenic CD5+ T cells by tail vein. The sequencing sample was made of gut tissue. The receptors were gathered from a female BALB/c mouse given C57BL/6 T cells with graft-versus-host disease after an allogeneic hematopoietic cell transplant.

This clone was seen more than once but under ten times. The listed genes are named as in mouse. Sequencing ends 1 residue short of the CDR3 end; the germline J gene provides the rest. The rearrangement joins TRBV26 to TRBJ1-3; no clear D gene. Germline V lookup: CDR1 KGHPV, CDR2 FQNQEV (reference sequence). CDR3 length: 11 amino acids. V lost 3 bases and J 3 bases, leaving 0 bases between the germline ends. CDR3 in amino acids: CASSLGNTLYF. CDR3 bases read: TGTGCCAGCAGTCTTGGAAATACGCTCTAT. Combining the CDR3 with reference TRBV26 and TRBJ1-3 gives the whole variable domain NSKVIQTPRYLVKGQGQKAKMRCIPEKGHPVVFWYQQNKNNEFKFLINFQNQEVLQQIDMTEKRFSAECPSNSPCSLEIQSSEAGDSALYLCASSLGNTLYFGEGSRLIVV.

About this clone: The genes are named according to mouse. The read halts 1 residue ahead of the CDR3 end, with the missing end drawn from the germline J gene. The V gene is TRBV3, the J gene TRBJ2-4; D gene unclear. V was shortened by 2 bases and J by 2 bases, with 5 bases between the two germline ends. Germline assignment: CDR1 SNHLY and CDR2 FYNGKV (reference sequence). CDR3 length: 13 amino acids. Incomplete CDR3 DNA: TGTGCCAGCAGCTTAAACACTCAAAACACCTTGTAC. This encodes CASSLNTQNTLY. The full CDR3 reads CASSLNTQNTLYF. Together with reference TRBV3 and TRBJ2-4, the CDR3 gives the full variable domain: GPKVLQIPSHQIIDMGQMVTLNCDPVSNHLYFYWYKQILGQQMEFLVNFYNGKVMEKSKLFKDQFSVERPDGSYFTLKIQPTALEDSAVYFCASSLNTQNTLYFGAGTRLSVL.

This clone ranks as medium-sized. Germline and genes here are mouse. The read terminates 1 residue ahead of where the CDR3 ends, so the germline J gene completes it. The chain links TRBV26 to TRBJ2-1; 10 nucleotides agree with TRBD1. Germline-derived CDR1 and CDR2 are KGHPV and FQNQEV (reference sequence). The length of the CDR3 is 14 residues. Losses at the gene ends were 5 bases for V and 6 bases for J; bases not matched to a gene: 4. The covered CDR3 bases are TGTGCCAGCAGTTCGACAGGGGGCGGTGCTGAGCAGTTC. Amino acids: CASSSTGGGAEQF. The whole CDR3 region reads CASSSTGGGAEQFF.

This clone was seen more than once but under ten times. A single base separates this from a much larger clone, so it may be a read error. The gene symbols are mouse symbols. The read terminates 1 residue ahead of where the CDR3 ends, so the germline J gene completes it. V is TRBV3 and J is TRBJ1-2; maybe TRBD1 (6 bases). Trimming removed 6 bases at V and 0 bases at J, with 8 bases between. Germline CDR1 and CDR2: SNHLY and FYNGKV (reference sequence). The CDR3 is 13 amino acids. CDR3 DNA (partial): TGTGCCAGCAGAGGGACAACAAACTCCGACTACACC. This translates into CASRGTTNSDYT. The whole CDR3 reads CASRGTTNSDYTF.

This clone is classed as medium-sized (0.01 to 0.1%). The gene names given are mouse names. Partial CDR3 DNA: TGTGCCAGCAGTGACAGGGTTGAACAGTAC. Encoded protein: CASSDRVEQY. The entire CDR3 reads CASSDRVEQYF. The V call is TRBV13-3, the J call TRBJ2-7, with a tentative D call TRBD1 (5 bases). The read falls 1 residue short of the CDR3 end, and the missing part is taken from the germline J gene. The CDR3 covers 11 residues. The V end was cut by 2 bases, the J end by 6 bases, with 6 bases between. Germline CDR1 NNHDY, CDR2 SYVADS.